This TCR beta chain was sequenced in a study of spatial heterogeneity in lung cancer. Study information: There were consistently more beta-chain sequences detected than alpha-chain sequences.

The V gene lost 0 bases and the J gene lost 8 bases, with 7 bases spanning the gap. Germline CDR1 DFQATT, CDR2 SNEGSKA (reference sequence). There are 12 residues in the CDR3. One entry per CDR3 protein, called by TCRdb with MiXCR from the 5' RACE reads. The table includes 4,900 or so distinct CDR3 sequences, 22% detected once. Turning to this clonotype: Its antigen is undetermined.

Regarding the study as a whole: Tumor mutation count correlated with how many alpha and beta TCRs expanded intratumorally.

Time point reported: sample taken at primary tumor resection. The chain combines TRBV20-1 with TRBJ1-4; D is unresolved. The sample in question was lung tumor tissue, obtained at surgery. The TCR comes from a male donor with early-stage non-small cell lung cancer. As DNA, the CDR3 is TGCAGTGCTAGAGACAGGAGAGAAAAACTGTTTTTT. This sequence encodes CSARDRREKLFF.